Presented here are 3 T cell receptor beta chains from one specimen sequenced in a study of cytomegalovirus exposure and HLA in healthy donors. The PCR used 60 Vbeta and 13 Jbeta primers. Generated by immunoSEQ multiplex PCR, the TCRdb table keeps only in-frame clones and is missing some. Its table records more than 30,000 clones. Input material: PBMCs. Receptor source: a man aged 40-49 years in good health and CMV-seropositive.

The V call is TRBV9, the J call TRBJ1-3; D not resolved. Between the trimmed V and J ends, which lost 4 bases and 2 bases, there was a span of 13 bases. The germline V gene encodes CDR1 SGDLS and CDR2 YYNGEE. The CDR3 has 15 amino acids. CDR3 in amino acids: CASSLGPGTGNTIYF. Written as DNA, the CDR3 is TGTGCCAGCAGCCTCGGACCCGGGACTGGAAACACCATATATTTT.

This sequence joins TRBV25-1 and TRBJ1-1; D may be TRBD1 (6 bases). V lost 4 bases and J 0 bases, leaving 12 bases between the germline ends. The germline CDR1 and CDR2 sequences are MGHDK and SYGVNS. The CDR3 loop spans 15 amino acids. DNA for the CDR3: TGTGCCAGCAGTGCACCGGGACACCTGAACACTGAAGCTTTCTTT. This translates into CASSAPGHLNTEAFF.

The chain couples TRBV19 to TRBJ2-7, with 9 bases matching TRBD1. Germline V gene lookup returns CDR1 LNHDA and CDR2 SQIVND (reference sequence). CDR3 length: 13 amino acids. Trimming removed 5 bases from V and 4 bases from J; junction bases left unmatched: 3. CDR3 amino acids: CASSGDRGYEQYF. The CDR3 coding sequence is TGTGCCAGTAGTGGAGACAGGGGGTACGAGCAGTACTTC.